The 5 T cell receptor beta chains reported below all come from one sample, sequenced in a study of T cells in narcolepsy. Profiled with immunoSEQ multiplex PCR; TCRdb holds only in-frame clones, not every one. The repertoire includes 30,000 to 35,000 clones, 82% of them detected once, and around 2.3% sits in the top ten. The sample consisted of CD45RA- memory CD4+ T cells from PBMCs. The source of these receptors is a human donor with narcolepsy.

V is TRBV28 and J is TRBJ2-7; no firm D call. Germline V gene sequence: CDR1 MDHEN, CDR2 SYDVKM. There are 13 residues in the CDR3. Deletions cut 4 bases from V and 5 bases from J, with 12 bases between. For the CDR3, the DNA is TGTGCCAGCAGTTACATGGATCTTCACGAGCAGTACTTC. Translating gives CASSYMDLHEQYF.

The chain uses TRBV27 and TRBJ1-5; D is ambiguous. V was clipped by 6 bases and J by 0 bases, with 12 bases between them. The CDR3 totals 15 residues. Germline V gene data show CDR1 as MNHEY and CDR2 as SMNVEV (reference sequence). As DNA, the CDR3 is TGTGCCAGCAGGTTTAGTCGGGGTAGCAATCAGCCCCAGCATTTT. It encodes CASRFSRGSNQPQHF.

Only one count was recorded for this clone. The DNA for the CDR3 is TGTGCCAGCAGTCCGGGACAGCGTGAAAAACTGTTTTTT. Translation gives CASSPGQREKLFF. V and J are TRBV6-5 and TRBJ1-4; 7 positions agree with TRBD1. Germline V lookup: CDR1 MNHEY, CDR2 SVGAGI. The CDR3 has 13 residues. With V trimmed by 5 bases and J by 7 bases, 4 bases remained unmatched.

The chain is built from TRBV5-4 and TRBJ2-2; D is tentatively TRBD1 or TRBD2 (6 bases each). Germline V gives CDR1 SGHNT, CDR2 YYREEE (reference sequence). This CDR3 is built from 16 residues. Trimming took 0 bases from V and 0 from J, leaving 9 bases between them. The CDR3 nucleotides are TGTGCCAGCAGCTTGGAGGGGGGATCGAACACCGGGGAGCTGTTTTTT. Its protein is CASSLEGGSNTGELFF. The whole variable domain, filled in from reference TRBV5-4 and TRBJ2-2, reads ETGVTQSPTHLIKTRGQQVTLRCSSQSGHNTVSWYQQALGQGPQFIFQYYREEENGRGNFPPRFSGLQFPNYSSELNVNALELDDSALYLCASSLEGGSNTGELFFGEGSRLTVL.

The J gene is TRBJ1-5, the V gene TRBV10-3, with 8 bases that match TRBD1. The CDR3 totals 14 residues. V lost 11 bases to trimming and J lost 5 bases; unmatched junction nucleotides: 11. The germline V gene has CDR1 ENHRY and CDR2 SYGVKD. DNA of the CDR3: TGTGCCGCCTGGCAGGGGGCTTTGCATCAGCCCCAGCATTTT. The encoded protein is CAAWQGALHQPQHF.